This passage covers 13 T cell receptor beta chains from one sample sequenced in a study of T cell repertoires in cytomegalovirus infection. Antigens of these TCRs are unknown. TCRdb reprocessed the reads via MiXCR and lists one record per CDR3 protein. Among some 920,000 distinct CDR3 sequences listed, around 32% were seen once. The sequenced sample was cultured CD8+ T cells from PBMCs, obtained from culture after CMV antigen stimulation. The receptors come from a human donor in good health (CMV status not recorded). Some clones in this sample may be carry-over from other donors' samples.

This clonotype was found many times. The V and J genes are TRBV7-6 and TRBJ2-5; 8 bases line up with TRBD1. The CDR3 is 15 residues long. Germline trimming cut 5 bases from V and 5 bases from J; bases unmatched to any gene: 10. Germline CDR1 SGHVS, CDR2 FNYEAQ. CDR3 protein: CASSLGRGLAETQYF. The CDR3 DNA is TGTGCCAGCAGCCTCGGCAGGGGGCTGGCCGAGACCCAGTACTTC.

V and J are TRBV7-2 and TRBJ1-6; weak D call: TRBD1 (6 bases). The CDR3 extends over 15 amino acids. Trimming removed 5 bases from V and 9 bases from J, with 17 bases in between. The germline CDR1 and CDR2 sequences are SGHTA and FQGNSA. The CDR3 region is CASSLKHRAGSPLHF. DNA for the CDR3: TGTGCCAGCAGCCTCAAGCACAGGGCCGGTTCACCCCTCCACTTT.

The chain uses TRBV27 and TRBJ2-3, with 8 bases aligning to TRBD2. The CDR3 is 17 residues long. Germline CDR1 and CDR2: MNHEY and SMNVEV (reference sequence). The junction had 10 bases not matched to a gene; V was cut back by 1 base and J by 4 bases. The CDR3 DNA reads TGTGCCAGCAGTTTATTTACGGCGGGGGGTTACGCAGATACGCAGTATTTT. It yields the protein CASSLFTAGGYADTQYF.

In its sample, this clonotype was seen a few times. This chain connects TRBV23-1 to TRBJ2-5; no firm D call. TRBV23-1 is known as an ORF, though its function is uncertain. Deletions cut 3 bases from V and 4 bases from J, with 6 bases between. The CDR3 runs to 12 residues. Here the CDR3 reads CASSHSRETQYF. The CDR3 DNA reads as TGCGCCAGCAGTCACTCACGAGAGACCCAGTACTTC.

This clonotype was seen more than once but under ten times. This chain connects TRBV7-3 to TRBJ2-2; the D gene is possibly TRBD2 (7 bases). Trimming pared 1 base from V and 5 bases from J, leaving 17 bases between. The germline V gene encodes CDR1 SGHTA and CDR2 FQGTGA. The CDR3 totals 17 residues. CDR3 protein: CASSLNGGGAGTGELFF. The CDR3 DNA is TGTGCCAGCAGCTTAAATGGCGGGGGCGCGGGGACCGGGGAGCTGTTTTTT.

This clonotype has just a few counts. CDR3 DNA: TGTGCCAGCAGCGACTTACAGGGACCCCTTAATGAAAAACTGTTTTTT. Protein sequence: CASSDLQGPLNEKLFF. J is TRBJ1-4 and V is TRBV12-3 or TRBV12-4; tentative D call: TRBD1 (6 bases). V was pared by 6 bases and J by 4 bases, with 18 bases between. The CDR3 spans 16 residues.

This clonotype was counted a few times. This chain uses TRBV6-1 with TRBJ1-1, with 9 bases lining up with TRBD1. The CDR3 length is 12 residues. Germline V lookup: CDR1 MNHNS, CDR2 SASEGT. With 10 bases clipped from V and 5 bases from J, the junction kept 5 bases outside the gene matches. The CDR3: CATSDRGTEAFF. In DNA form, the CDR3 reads TGTGCCACCTCGGACAGGGGTACTGAAGCTTTCTTT.

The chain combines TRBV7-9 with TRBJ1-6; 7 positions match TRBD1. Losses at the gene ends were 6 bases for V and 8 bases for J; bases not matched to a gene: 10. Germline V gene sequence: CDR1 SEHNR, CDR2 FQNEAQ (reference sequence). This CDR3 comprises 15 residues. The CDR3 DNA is TGTGCCAGCAGTCGATCCCGGGACAGAGATTCACCCCTCCACTTT. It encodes CASSRSRDRDSPLHF.

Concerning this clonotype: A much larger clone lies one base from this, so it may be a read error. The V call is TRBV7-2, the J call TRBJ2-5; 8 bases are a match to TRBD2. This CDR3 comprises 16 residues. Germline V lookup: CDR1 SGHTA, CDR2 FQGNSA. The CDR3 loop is CARSYNGGELTETQYF. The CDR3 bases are TGTGCCAGGAGCTATAACGGGGGGGAACTAACCGAGACCCAGTACTTC.

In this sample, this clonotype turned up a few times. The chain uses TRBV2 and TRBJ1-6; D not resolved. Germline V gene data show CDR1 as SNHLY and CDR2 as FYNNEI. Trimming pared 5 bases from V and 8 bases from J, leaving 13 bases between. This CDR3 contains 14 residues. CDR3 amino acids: CASSMTDGDSPLHF. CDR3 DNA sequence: TGTGCCAGCAGTATGACCGATGGGGATTCACCCCTCCACTTT.

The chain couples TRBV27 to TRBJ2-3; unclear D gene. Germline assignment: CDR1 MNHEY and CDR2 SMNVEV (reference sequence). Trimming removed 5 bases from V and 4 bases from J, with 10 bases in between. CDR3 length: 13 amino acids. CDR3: CASSPFRADTQYF. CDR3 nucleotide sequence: TGTGCCAGCAGTCCGTTTCGGGCAGATACGCAGTATTTT.

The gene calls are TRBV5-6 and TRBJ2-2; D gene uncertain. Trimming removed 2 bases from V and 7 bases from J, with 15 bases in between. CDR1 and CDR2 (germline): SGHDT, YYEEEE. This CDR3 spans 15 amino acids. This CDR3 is CASSFWAASYGELFF. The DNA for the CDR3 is TGTGCCAGCAGCTTTTGGGCCGCGTCGTACGGGGAGCTGTTTTTT.

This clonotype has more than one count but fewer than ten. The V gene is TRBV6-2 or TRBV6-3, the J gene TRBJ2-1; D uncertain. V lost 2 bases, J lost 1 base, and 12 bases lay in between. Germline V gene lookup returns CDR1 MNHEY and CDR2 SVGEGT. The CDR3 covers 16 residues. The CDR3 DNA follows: TGTGCCAGCAGTTACGTCCACCGGAGTTCCTACAATGAGCAGTTCTTC. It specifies CASSYVHRSSYNEQFF.